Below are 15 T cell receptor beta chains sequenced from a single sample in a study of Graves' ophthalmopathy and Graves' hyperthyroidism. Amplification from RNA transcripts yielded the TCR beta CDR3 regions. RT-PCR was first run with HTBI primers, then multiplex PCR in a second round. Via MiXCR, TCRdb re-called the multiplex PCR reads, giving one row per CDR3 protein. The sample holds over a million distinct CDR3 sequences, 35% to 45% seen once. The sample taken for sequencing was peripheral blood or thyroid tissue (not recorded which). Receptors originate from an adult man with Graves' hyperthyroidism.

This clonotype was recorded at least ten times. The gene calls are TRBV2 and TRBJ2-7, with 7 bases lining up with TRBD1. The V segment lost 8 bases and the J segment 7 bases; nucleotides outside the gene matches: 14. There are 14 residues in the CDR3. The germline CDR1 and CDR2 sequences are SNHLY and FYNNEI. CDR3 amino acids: CASSTGQTNGEQYF. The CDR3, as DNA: TGTGCCAGCTCAACGGGACAGACCAACGGGGAGCAGTACTTC.

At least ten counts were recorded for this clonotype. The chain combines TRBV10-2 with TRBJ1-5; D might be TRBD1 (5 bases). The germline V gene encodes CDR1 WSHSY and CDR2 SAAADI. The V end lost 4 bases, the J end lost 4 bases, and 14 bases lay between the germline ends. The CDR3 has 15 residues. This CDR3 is CASSAGRLANQPQHF. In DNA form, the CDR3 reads TGCGCCAGCAGTGCGGGACGGCTGGCGAATCAGCCCCAGCATTTT.

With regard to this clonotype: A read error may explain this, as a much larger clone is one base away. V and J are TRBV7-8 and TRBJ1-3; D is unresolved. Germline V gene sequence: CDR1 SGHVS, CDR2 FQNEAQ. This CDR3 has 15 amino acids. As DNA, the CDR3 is TGTGCCAGCAGCTCCGACGGAAGCTCTGGAAACAGCATATATTTT. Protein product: CASSSDGSSGNSIYF.

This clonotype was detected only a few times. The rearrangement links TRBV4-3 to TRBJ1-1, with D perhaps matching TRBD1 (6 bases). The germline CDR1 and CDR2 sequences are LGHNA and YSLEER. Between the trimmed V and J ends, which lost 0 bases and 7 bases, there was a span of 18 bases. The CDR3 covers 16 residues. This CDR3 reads CASSQDVGDNDDEAFF. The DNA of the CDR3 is TGCGCCAGCAGCCAAGATGTGGGGGACAATGACGATGAAGCTTTCTTT.

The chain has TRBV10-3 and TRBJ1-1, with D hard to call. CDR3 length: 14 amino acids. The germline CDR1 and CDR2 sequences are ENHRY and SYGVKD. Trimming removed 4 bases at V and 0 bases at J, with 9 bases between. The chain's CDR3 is CAISASGMNTEAFF. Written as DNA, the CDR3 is TGTGCCATCAGTGCATCGGGGATGAACACTGAAGCTTTCTTT.

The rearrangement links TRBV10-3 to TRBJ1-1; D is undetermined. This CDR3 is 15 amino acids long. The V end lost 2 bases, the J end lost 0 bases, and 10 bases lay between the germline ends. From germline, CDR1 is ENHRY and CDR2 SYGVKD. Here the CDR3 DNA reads TGTGCCATCAGTGAGACTTTAGCAATGAACACTGAAGCTTTCTTT. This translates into CAISETLAMNTEAFF.

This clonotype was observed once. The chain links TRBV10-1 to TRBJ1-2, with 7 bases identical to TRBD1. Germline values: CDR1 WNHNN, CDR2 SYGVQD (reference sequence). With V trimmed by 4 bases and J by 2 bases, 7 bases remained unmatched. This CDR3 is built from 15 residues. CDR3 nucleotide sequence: TGCGCCAGCAGTGCCACGACAGGGTCAAACTATGGCTACACCTTC. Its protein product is CASSATTGSNYGYTF.

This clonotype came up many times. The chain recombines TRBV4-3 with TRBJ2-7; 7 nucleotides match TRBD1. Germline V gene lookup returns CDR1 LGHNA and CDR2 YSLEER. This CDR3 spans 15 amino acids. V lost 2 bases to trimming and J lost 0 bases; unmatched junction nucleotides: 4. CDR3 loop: CASSQMSGGSYEQYF. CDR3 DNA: TGCGCCAGCAGCCAAATGTCAGGGGGCTCCTACGAGCAGTACTTC.

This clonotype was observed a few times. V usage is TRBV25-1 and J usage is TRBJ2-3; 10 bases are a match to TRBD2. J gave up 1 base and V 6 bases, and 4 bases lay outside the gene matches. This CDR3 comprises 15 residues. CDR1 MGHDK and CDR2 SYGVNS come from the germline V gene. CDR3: CASRNSGRGTDTQYF. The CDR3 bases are TGTGCCAGCAGAAACAGCGGGAGGGGCACAGATACGCAGTATTTT.

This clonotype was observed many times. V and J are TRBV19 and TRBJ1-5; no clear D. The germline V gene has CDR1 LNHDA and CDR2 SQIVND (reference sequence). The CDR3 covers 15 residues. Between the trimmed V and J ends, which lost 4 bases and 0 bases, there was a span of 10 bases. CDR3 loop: CASSRQADSNQPQHF. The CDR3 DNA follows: TGTGCCAGTAGTAGGCAGGCCGATAGCAATCAGCCCCAGCATTTT. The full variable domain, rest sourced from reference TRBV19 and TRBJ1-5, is DGGITQSPKYLFRKEGQNVTLSCEQNLNHDAMYWYRQDPGQGLRLIYYSQIVNDFQKGDIAEGYSVSREKKESFPLTVTSAQKNPTAFYLCASSRQADSNQPQHFGDGTRLSIL.

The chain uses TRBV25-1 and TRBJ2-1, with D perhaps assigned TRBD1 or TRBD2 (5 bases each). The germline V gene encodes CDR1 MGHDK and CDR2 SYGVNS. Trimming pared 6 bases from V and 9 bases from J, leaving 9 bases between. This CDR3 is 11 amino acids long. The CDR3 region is CASSAGGEQFF. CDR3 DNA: TGTGCCAGCAGCGCTGGGGGTGAGCAGTTCTTC.

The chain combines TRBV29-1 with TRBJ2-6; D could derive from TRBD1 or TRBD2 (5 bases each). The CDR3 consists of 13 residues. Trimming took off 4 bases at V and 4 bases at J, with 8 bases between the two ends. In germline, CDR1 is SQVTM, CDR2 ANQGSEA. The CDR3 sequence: CSVVGAGANVLTF. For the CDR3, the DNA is TGCAGCGTTGTCGGGGCAGGGGCCAACGTCCTGACTTTC.

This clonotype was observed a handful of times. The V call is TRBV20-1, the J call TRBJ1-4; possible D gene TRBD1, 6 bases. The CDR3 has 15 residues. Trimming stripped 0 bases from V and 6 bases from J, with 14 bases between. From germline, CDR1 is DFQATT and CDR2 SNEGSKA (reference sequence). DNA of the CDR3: TGCAGTGCTAGAGATCTAAACAGGGTTTATGAAAAACTGTTTTTT. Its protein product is CSARDLNRVYEKLFF.

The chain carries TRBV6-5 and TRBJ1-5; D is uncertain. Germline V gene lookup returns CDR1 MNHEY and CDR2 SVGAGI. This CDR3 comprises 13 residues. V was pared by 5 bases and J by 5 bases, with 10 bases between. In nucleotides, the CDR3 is TGTGCCAGCAGTAACGTTCGACATCAGCCCCAGCATTTT. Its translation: CASSNVRHQPQHF.

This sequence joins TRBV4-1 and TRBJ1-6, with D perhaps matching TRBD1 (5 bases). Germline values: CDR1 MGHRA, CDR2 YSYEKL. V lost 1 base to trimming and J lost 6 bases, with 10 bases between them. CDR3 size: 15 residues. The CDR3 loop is CASSQVPGTNSPLHF. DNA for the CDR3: TGCGCCAGCAGCCAAGTTCCAGGGACTAATTCACCCCTCCACTTT.